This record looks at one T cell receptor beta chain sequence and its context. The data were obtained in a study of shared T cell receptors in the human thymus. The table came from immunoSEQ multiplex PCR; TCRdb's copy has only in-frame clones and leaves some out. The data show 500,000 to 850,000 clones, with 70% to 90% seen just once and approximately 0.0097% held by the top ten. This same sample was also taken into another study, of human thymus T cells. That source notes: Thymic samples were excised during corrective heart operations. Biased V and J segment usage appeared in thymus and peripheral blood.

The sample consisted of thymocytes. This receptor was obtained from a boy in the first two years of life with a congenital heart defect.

CDR3 nucleotides: TGTGCCAGCAGCTCTTTGGGGGACAGGGGGTACCACGAGCAGTACTTC. Residues: CASSSLGDRGYHEQYF. J is TRBJ2-7 and V is TRBV7-6; TRBD1 aligns across 11 bases. V lost 4 bases to trimming and J lost 5 bases; unmatched junction nucleotides: 10. This CDR3 contains 16 residues. The germline CDR1 and CDR2 sequences are SGHVS and FNYEAQ.